The next 7 T cell receptor beta chains were all read from a single sample in a study of T cells expressing NK-cell markers. TCRdb re-called the 5' RACE reads, yielding one record per CDR3 amino acid sequence without DNA. Its clone listing holds 550,000 to 600,000 distinct CDR3 sequences. Sequences were obtained from blood T cells: a sorted CD56 or NKG2C T cell subset, CD4+ or CD8+ T cells, or bulk PBMC T cells (not recorded which). Receptors originate from a man younger than 35 in good health.

The chain uses TRBV27 and TRBJ1-2; TCRdb reports TRBD1, a call that lacks DNA to check it against. This CDR3 spans 13 amino acids. Germline CDR1 MNHEY, CDR2 SMNVEV (reference sequence). Here the CDR3 reads CACRDRTLYGYTF.

The chain has TRBV7-9 and TRBJ2-5; as DNA is missing, the TRBD2 call by TCRdb cannot be tested. Germline CDR1 SEHNR, CDR2 FQNEAQ (reference sequence). The CDR3 has 16 amino acids. CDR3 protein: CASSFILAGVRETQYF.

This sequence joins TRBV20-1 and TRBJ1-2. This CDR3 has 12 amino acids. Germline assignment: CDR1 DFQATT and CDR2 SNEGSKA (reference sequence). CDR3 sequence: CSAHRPRTGYTF.

J is TRBJ2-1 and V is TRBV7-6. From germline, CDR1 is SGHVS and CDR2 FNYEAQ. This CDR3 is built from 16 residues. The chain's CDR3 is CASSLARDTWGGEQFF.

The gene calls are TRBV4-3 and TRBJ1-6. There are 14 residues in the CDR3. The V gene's germline CDR1 is LGHNA and CDR2 YSLEER. The CDR3 sequence is CASSQDWGSSPLHF.

The V gene is TRBV7-2, the J gene TRBJ2-7; the D call of TRBD2 rests on TCRdb alone, since no DNA is present to check it. The germline V gene has CDR1 SGHTA and CDR2 FQGNSA. The CDR3 covers 16 residues. The CDR3 region is CASRGSTSGNPYEQYF.

The chain is built from TRBV3-1 and TRBJ2-4; TCRdb indicates TRBD1, and absent DNA this call remains unverified. The germline V gene encodes CDR1 LGHDT and CDR2 YNNKEL (reference sequence). This CDR3 comprises 14 residues. CDR3: CASSQPTGTNIQYF.